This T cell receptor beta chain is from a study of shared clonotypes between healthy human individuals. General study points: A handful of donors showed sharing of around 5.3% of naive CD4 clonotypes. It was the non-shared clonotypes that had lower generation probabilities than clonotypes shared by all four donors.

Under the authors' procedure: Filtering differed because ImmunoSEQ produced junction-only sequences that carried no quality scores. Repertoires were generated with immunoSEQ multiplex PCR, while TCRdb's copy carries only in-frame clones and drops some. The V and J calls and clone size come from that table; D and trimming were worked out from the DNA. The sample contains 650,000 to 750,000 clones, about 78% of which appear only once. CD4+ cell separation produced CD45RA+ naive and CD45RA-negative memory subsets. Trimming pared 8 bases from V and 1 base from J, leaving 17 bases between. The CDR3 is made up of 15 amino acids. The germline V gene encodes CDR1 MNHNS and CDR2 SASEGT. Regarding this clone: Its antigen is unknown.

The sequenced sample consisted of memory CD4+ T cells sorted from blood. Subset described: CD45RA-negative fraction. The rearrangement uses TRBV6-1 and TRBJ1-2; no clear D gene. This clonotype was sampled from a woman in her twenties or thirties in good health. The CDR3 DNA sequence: TGTGCCAGCTCCATCGGGGTCCCTAATAACTATGGCTACACCTTC. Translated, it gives CASSIGVPNNYGYTF.